These 10 T cell receptor beta chains originate from one sample sequenced in a study of vaccination and CD4 T cells after COVID-19. Treatment in this sample: roughly 11-day PBMC culture with coronavirus spike peptide pools or control peptides (ViraFEST assay). The Oncomine TCR Beta short-read assay sequenced DNA from cultured CD4+ T cells. TCRdb re-called the PCR reads with MiXCR, one entry per CDR3 protein. Of about 14,000 distinct CDR3 sequences listed, about 28% were seen once; the top ten hold approximately 19%. The antigens for these receptors are not known. The sequencing input was cultured CD4+ T cells from blood. The receptors derive from a human donor with COVID-19.

The chain links TRBV20-1 to TRBJ2-1; 10 bases align to TRBD2. V was pared by 2 bases and J by 0 bases, with 4 bases of the junction left unmatched. CDR3 length equals 16 residues. CDR1 and CDR2 (germline): DFQATT, SNEGSKA (reference sequence). DNA of the CDR3: TGCAGTGCTAGAACTCAGCGGGGGGGCTCCTACAATGAGCAGTTCTTC. Its translation: CSARTQRGGSYNEQFF.

This clonotype was seen only a few times. The V call is TRBV20-1, the J call TRBJ1-1; D gene uncertain. CDR1 and CDR2 (germline): DFQATT, SNEGSKA (reference sequence). The CDR3 has 16 amino acids. With 3 bases removed from V and 3 bases from J, the gap between germline ends came to 20 bases. This chain's CDR3 is CSARADTAIVYTEAFF. CDR3 in DNA: TGCAGTGCTAGGGCCGACACAGCTATTGTTTACACTGAAGCTTTCTTT.

The chain combines TRBV7-9 with TRBJ2-3; no clear D. The CDR3 spans 13 residues. V dropped 4 bases and J dropped 0 bases, with 5 bases sitting between them. CDR1 SEHNR and CDR2 FQNEAQ come from the germline V gene (reference sequence). The CDR3 nucleotides are TGTGCCAGCAGCTCCAAGAGCACAGATACGCAGTATTTT. Its translation is CASSSKSTDTQYF.

The V and J genes are TRBV6-2 or TRBV6-3 and TRBJ2-7, with 10 bases fitting TRBD1. J gave up 2 bases and V 5 bases, and 9 bases lay outside the gene matches. CDR3 length equals 16 residues. Germline V gene data show CDR1 as MNHEY and CDR2 as SVGEGT. CDR3 nucleotide sequence: TGTGCCAGCAGTCCCTATGGGGGACAGGGGACCTACGAGCAGTACTTC. Translated: CASSPYGGQGTYEQYF.

The CDR3 region is CASSPSRTGNTEAFF. CDR3 nucleotides: TGTGCCAGCAGCCCCTCCCGGACAGGGAACACTGAAGCTTTCTTT. The chain couples TRBV27 to TRBJ1-1; TRBD1 matches 7 bases. Germline V gene lookup returns CDR1 MNHEY and CDR2 SMNVEV (reference sequence). V shed 6 bases and J 1 base; nucleotides not matched to a gene: 8. This CDR3 region has 15 residues.

With regard to this clonotype: One end of the junction varies from germline; a read error may be responsible. V is TRBV19 and J is TRBJ1-5; D remains ambiguous. The CDR3 totals 14 residues. In germline, CDR1 is LNHDA, CDR2 SQIVND (reference sequence). The CDR3 loop is CASSIAGHGQPQHF. CDR3 bases: TGTGCCAGTAGCATAGCAGGTCATGGGCAGCCCCAGCATTTT.

The V and J genes are TRBV19 and TRBJ2-1; D gene ambiguous. Germline loops: CDR1 LNHDA, CDR2 SQIVND (reference sequence). The CDR3 has 11 amino acids. Trimming stripped 6 bases from V and 2 bases from J, with 2 bases between. The CDR3 bases are TGTGCCAGTAGGGCCTACAATGAGCAGTTCTTC. Its protein product is CASRAYNEQFF.

This chain joins TRBV19 and TRBJ2-7; 9 nucleotides line up with TRBD1. The J segment lost 7 bases and the V segment lost 5 bases, leaving 6 bases of the junction unmatched. The germline CDR1 and CDR2 sequences are LNHDA and SQIVND (reference sequence). This CDR3 is built from 13 residues. CDR3 sequence: CASSFDRGFEQYF. The CDR3 region has the DNA TGTGCCAGTAGTTTTGACAGGGGGTTTGAGCAGTACTTC.

The chain is built from TRBV18 and TRBJ1-6; no reliable D call. This CDR3 spans 13 amino acids. The ends were cut back, 2 bases at V and 5 bases at J, with 4 bases in the middle. CDR1 and CDR2 (germline): KGHSH, LQKENI. CDR3 DNA: TGTGCCAGCTCACCAAACAATAATTCACCCCTCCACTTT. This sequence encodes CASSPNNNSPLHF.

The chain is built from TRBV19 and TRBJ2-2; 8 nucleotides match TRBD2. J gave up 8 bases and V 5 bases, and 7 bases lay outside the gene matches. CDR3 length: 14 amino acids. The germline gives CDR1 LNHDA, CDR2 SQIVND (reference sequence). This CDR3 is CASSYRASGGELFF. CDR3 nucleotide sequence: TGTGCCAGTAGTTATCGGGCTAGCGGGGGGGAGCTGTTTTTT.